This T cell receptor (beta chain) was recorded in a study of blood T cells in healthy people across ages. CDR1 SGHDT and CDR2 YYEEEE come from the germline V gene. The CDR3 is 13 amino acids. Study-level findings and limits: As naive T cell percentage varied, TCR beta diversity correlated strongly with it.

The authors ran a second PCR of about 7 to 12 cycles using a sample-barcoded 5' primer and a J-beta primer mix. Carrying 12 random nucleotides, a template-switch adaptor labeled each individual cDNA molecule. TCRdb redid the calling of the 5' RACE reads with MiXCR, one entry per CDR3 protein. The sample lists around 800,000 distinct CDR3 sequences, about 55% occurring once. Comments on this clonotype: As yet, its antigen is unknown. Germline is not matched at one junction end, which may reflect a read error.

The chain uses TRBV5-6 and TRBJ2-7; D not certain. The TCR was taken from an older man in good health. The sample taken for sequencing was blood. In DNA form, the CDR3 reads TGTACCAGCAGCCTCGTAGGCTCCTACGAGCAGTACTTC. Protein product: CTSSLVGSYEQYF.